This TCR beta chain was profiled in a study of cytomegalovirus exposure and HLA in healthy donors. The CDR3 runs to 14 residues. Germline V CDR1 and CDR2: LGHNA, YSLEER. Trimming shortened V by 0 bases and J by 4 bases, and 9 bases separated the two germline ends. Method: immunoSEQ multiplex PCR; TCRdb's copy keeps in-frame clones and lacks some. This sample has some 170,000 clones, with 85% to 90% found just once. The source material was PBMCs. This clonotype was sampled from a young woman in good health and CMV-seronegative. The chain recombines TRBV4-3 with TRBJ1-1; D unclear. This CDR3 reads CASSQERPSTEAFF. The CDR3 nucleotides read TGCGCCAGCAGCCAAGAAAGACCTTCCACTGAAGCTTTCTTT.